The 27 T cell receptor beta chains listed next were all sequenced from one sample in a study of OX40 agonist ivuxolimab in advanced cancers. Libraries were prepared by immunoSEQ multiplex PCR; TCRdb keeps only in-frame clonotypes and omits some of them. The sample lists around 70,000 clones, approximately 88% occurring once. Sequenced material: CD4+ or CD8+ T cells sorted from blood, taken in a trial of the OX40 agonist ivuxolimab. The receptors were gathered from an adult with an advanced solid tumor such as melanoma, head and neck, liver or kidney cancer.

The chain links TRBV7-9 to TRBJ1-6, with TRBD1 matching over 9 bases. The V gene's germline CDR1 is SEHNR and CDR2 FQNEAQ (reference sequence). The CDR3 sequence is 17 residues long. After removal of 1 base from V and 7 bases from J, the junction contained 8 bases not matched to a gene. CDR3 loop: CASSLGDRGEWNSPLHF. The DNA of the CDR3 is TGTGCCAGCAGCTTAGGCGACAGGGGGGAGTGGAATTCACCCCTCCACTTT.

The chain couples TRBV28 to TRBJ2-7; D perhaps matches TRBD1 (6 bases). Germline values: CDR1 MDHEN, CDR2 SYDVKM. The CDR3 runs 12 residues. Trimming left V 8 bases short and J 7 bases short, with 15 bases between. DNA for the CDR3: TGTGCCAGCCGGGACACTTTATATGAGCAGTACTTC. Translated: CASRDTLYEQYF.

This sequence joins TRBV7-9 and TRBJ2-2; 8 bases align to TRBD1. Germline V gene data show CDR1 as SEHNR and CDR2 as FQNEAQ (reference sequence). After removal of 0 bases from V and 1 base from J, the junction contained 1 base not matched to a gene. This CDR3 has 16 amino acids. The CDR3 sequence: CASSLAGQGNTGELFF. CDR3 in DNA: TGTGCCAGCAGCTTAGCAGGACAGGGGAACACCGGGGAGCTGTTTTTT. Combining the CDR3 with reference TRBV7-9 and TRBJ2-2 gives the whole variable domain DTGVSQNPRHKITKRGQNVTFRCDPISEHNRLYWYRQTLGQGPEFLTYFQNEAQLEKSRLLSDRFSAERPKGSFSTLEIQRTEQGDSAMYLCASSLAGQGNTGELFFGEGSRLTVL.

This chain connects TRBV19 to TRBJ1-1; maybe TRBD1 (5 bases). CDR3 length: 17 amino acids. CDR1 is LNHDA, CDR2 SQIVND, per germline (reference sequence). With 6 bases removed from V and 1 base from J, the gap between germline ends came to 21 bases. CDR3 amino acids: CASSSLRGALRNTEAFF. CDR3 nucleotide sequence: TGTGCCAGTAGCTCCCTCCGAGGGGCGCTTAGGAACACTGAAGCTTTCTTT.

The rearrangement joins TRBV4-1 to TRBJ2-6; unclear D gene. CDR1 MGHRA and CDR2 YSYEKL come from the germline V gene. V shed 5 bases and J shed 0 bases, with 11 bases lying between them. The CDR3 extends over 16 amino acids. The DNA for the CDR3 is TGCGCCAGCAGCTCCAATCACCTCTCTGGGGCCAACGTCCTGACTTTC. This translates into CASSSNHLSGANVLTF.

The genes are TRBV11-2 and TRBJ2-1; 10 bases are shared with TRBD2. The junction had 4 bases not matched to a gene; V was cut back by 5 bases and J by 0 bases. The CDR3 covers 16 residues. The germline gives CDR1 SGHAT, CDR2 FQNNGV. The CDR3 DNA reads as TGTGCCAGCAGCACACTAGCGGGACGCTCCTACAATGAGCAGTTCTTC. Amino acids: CASSTLAGRSYNEQFF. Full variable domain (missing parts from reference TRBV11-2 and TRBJ2-1): EAGVAQSPRYKIIEKRQSVAFWCNPISGHATLYWYQQILGQGPKLLIQFQNNGVVDDSQLPKDRFSAERLKGVDSTLKIQPAKLEDSAVYLCASSTLAGRSYNEQFFGPGTRLTVL.

The CDR3 region has the DNA TGTGCCAGCAGCTTAGCAAGGGGGTCTGGAAACACCATATATTTT. Translating gives CASSLARGSGNTIYF. This chain uses TRBV7-2 with TRBJ1-3; possible D gene TRBD1, 6 bases. The CDR3 contains 15 residues. Germline CDR1 is SGHTA and CDR2 is FQGNSA. Deletions cut 0 bases from V and 1 base from J, with 7 bases between.

V usage is TRBV7-9 and J usage is TRBJ2-4, with D possibly matching TRBD2 (5 bases). The germline CDR1 and CDR2 sequences are SEHNR and FQNEAQ (reference sequence). CDR3 size: 16 residues. V gave up 5 bases and J gave up 3 bases, with 17 bases separating them. CDR3 bases: TGTGCCAGCAGCCCCTCTGGAGCGGCTGGCAAAAACATTCAGTACTTC. This sequence encodes CASSPSGAAGKNIQYF.

The J gene is TRBJ2-7, the V gene TRBV15; 9 bases match TRBD1. Trimming at V came to 0 bases and at J to 2 bases, leaving 2 bases not matched to a gene. This CDR3 has 15 residues. The germline V gene encodes CDR1 LNHNV and CDR2 YYDKDF (reference sequence). The CDR3 region has the DNA TGTGCCACCAGCAGAGAGGACAGGGGCACCTACGAGCAGTACTTC. It is translated as CATSREDRGTYEQYF.

This clone has just one count. The chain employs TRBV4-1 and TRBJ2-1; D might be TRBD2 (5 bases). V was pared by 6 bases and J by 5 bases, with 17 bases between. Per the germline V gene, CDR1 is MGHRA and CDR2 is YSYEKL. CDR3 length: 15 amino acids. The CDR3 loop is CASREAEVWDNEQFF. In DNA, the CDR3 is TGCGCCAGCAGAGAAGCGGAGGTTTGGGACAATGAGCAGTTCTTC.

The chain joins TRBV5-5 to TRBJ1-1; no firm D call. This CDR3 spans 12 amino acids. Trimming left V 2 bases short and J 1 base short, with 3 bases between. Germline-derived CDR1 and CDR2 are SGHKS and YYEKEE (reference sequence). This chain's CDR3 is CASSFGNTEAFF. In nucleotides, the CDR3 is TGTGCCAGCAGCTTCGGGAACACTGAAGCTTTCTTT.

V gene TRBV19 combines with J gene TRBJ1-5; D is unclear. The V end lost 3 bases, the J end lost 6 bases, and 9 bases lay between the germline ends. The CDR3 covers 13 residues. Germline V gene sequence: CDR1 LNHDA, CDR2 SQIVND (reference sequence). CDR3 in amino acids: CASSMEGVQPQHF. The CDR3 nucleotides read TGTGCCAGTAGTATGGAGGGTGTTCAGCCCCAGCATTTT.

V usage is TRBV7-3 and J usage is TRBJ2-7; tentative D call: TRBD1 (6 bases). This CDR3 spans 14 amino acids. V was clipped by 5 bases and J by 8 bases, with 19 bases between them. Germline CDR1 is SGHTA and CDR2 is FQGTGA. DNA of the CDR3: TGTGCCAGCAGCCTTACAGGGTCCAGTAGCAAGCAGTACTTC. Protein product: CASSLTGSSSKQYF. Drawing the rest from reference TRBV7-3 and TRBJ2-7, the complete variable domain is GAGVSQTPSNKVTEKGKYVELRCDPISGHTALYWYRQSLGQGPEFLIYFQGTGAADDSGLPNDRFFAVRPEGSVSTLKIQRTERGDSAVYLCASSLTGSSSKQYFGPGTRLTVT.

V gene TRBV18 combines with J gene TRBJ2-7, with D possibly being TRBD1 (6 bases). Germline V lookup: CDR1 KGHSH, CDR2 LQKENI. The CDR3 has 12 residues. V lost 6 bases to trimming and J lost 5 bases, with 11 bases between them. The CDR3 coding sequence is TGTGCCAGCTCGACAGGTTTGGACGAGCAGTACTTC. It specifies CASSTGLDEQYF.

The rearrangement links TRBV5-1 to TRBJ2-3, with D perhaps matching TRBD2 (7 bases). Trimming left V 1 base short and J 4 bases short, with 19 bases between. Germline-derived CDR1 and CDR2 are SGHRS and YFSETQ. The CDR3 runs 17 residues. Here the CDR3 DNA reads TGCGCCAGCAGCTTGTATGCTAGCGGAGGGGGGGCAGATACGCAGTATTTT. Protein sequence: CASSLYASGGGADTQYF.

The rearrangement uses TRBV6-4 and TRBJ2-1, with D uncertain. V lost 11 bases and J lost 3, with 20 bases in between. Germline assignment: CDR1 MRHNA and CDR2 SNTAGT. The CDR3 extends over 15 amino acids. The chain's CDR3 is CARRDRGRVYNEQFF. CDR3 DNA sequence: TGTGCCCGCCGTGACCGAGGAAGAGTCTACAATGAGCAGTTCTTC.

The chain carries TRBV19 and TRBJ1-2, with D unclear. The V gene lost 3 bases and the J gene lost 2 bases, with 22 bases spanning the gap. Germline CDR1 reads LNHDA; CDR2 reads SQIVND (reference sequence). CDR3 length: 18 amino acids. Written as DNA, the CDR3 is TGTGCCAGTAGTATGGGTAGGGTGAGAATTCAGCACAACTATGGCTACACCTTC. This codes for CASSMGRVRIQHNYGYTF.

This chain uses TRBV12-5 with TRBJ2-3; perhaps TRBD2 as D (6 bases). The CDR3 contains 14 residues. The ends were cut back, 5 bases at V and 3 bases at J, with 12 bases in the middle. Germline lookup yields CDR1 LGHNT and CDR2 FRNRAP. The CDR3 reads CASGPGAGTDTQYF. CDR3 coding DNA: TGTGCTAGTGGTCCCGGGGCGGGGACAGATACGCAGTATTTT.

A single count supports this clone. The chain employs TRBV2 and TRBJ1-5; 9 nucleotides line up with TRBD1. Germline assignment: CDR1 SNHLY and CDR2 FYNNEI. The CDR3 length is 15 residues. With V trimmed by 6 bases and J by 2 bases, 5 bases remained unmatched. For the CDR3, the DNA is TGTGCCAGCAGCCGGGGACAGGGAGGCAATCAGCCCCAGCATTTT. Translated: CASSRGQGGNQPQHF.

This sequence joins TRBV6-5 and TRBJ2-2, with D perhaps matching TRBD1 or TRBD2 (5 bases each). This CDR3 has 15 residues. Germline CDR1 reads MNHEY; CDR2 reads SVGAGI. V was pared by 2 bases and J by 2 bases, with 9 bases between. The CDR3 here is CASSYGGPNTGELFF. CDR3 coding DNA: TGTGCCAGCAGTTACGGGGGTCCTAACACCGGGGAGCTGTTTTTT.

The chain joins TRBV11-1 to TRBJ2-1; no clear D gene. V was shortened by 1 base and J by 7 bases, with 23 bases between the two germline ends. CDR3 length: 18 residues. Germline V gene data show CDR1 as SGHAT and CDR2 as FQDESV (reference sequence). CDR3 DNA: TGTGCCAGCAGCTTAGTGTACTCTGTGTCAGGAGATTGGAATGAGCAGTTCTTC. Its protein is CASSLVYSVSGDWNEQFF.

J is TRBJ2-6 and V is TRBV6-6; D unclear. Germline V gene sequence: CDR1 MNHNY, CDR2 SVGAGI (reference sequence). The CDR3 runs to 14 residues. Deletions cut 6 bases from V and 0 bases from J, with 6 bases between. The CDR3 DNA follows: TGTGCCAGCAGGGATACCTCTGGGGCCAACGTCCTGACTTTC. Translating gives CASRDTSGANVLTF.

V gene TRBV5-1 combines with J gene TRBJ2-1; tentative D call: TRBD1 (5 bases). The CDR3 runs to 14 residues. The ends were cut back, 0 bases at V and 5 bases at J, with 9 bases in the middle. The germline V gene encodes CDR1 SGHRS and CDR2 YFSETQ. The CDR3 region is CASSLATDNNEQFF. The CDR3 DNA reads TGCGCCAGCAGCTTGGCGACAGATAACAATGAGCAGTTCTTC. Full variable domain (outside the CDR3, taken from reference TRBV5-1 and TRBJ2-1): KAGVTQTPRYLIKTRGQQVTLSCSPISGHRSVSWYQQTPGQGLQFLFEYFSETQRNKGNFPGRFSGRQFSNSRSEMNVSTLELGDSALYLCASSLATDNNEQFFGPGTRLTVL.

In its sample, this clone was seen once. The chain couples TRBV4-2 to TRBJ2-2; TRBD2 matches 10 bases. Germline-derived CDR1 and CDR2 are LGHNA and YNFKEQ. This CDR3 has 17 residues. Trimming at V came to 0 bases and at J to 6 bases, leaving 7 bases not matched to a gene. DNA for the CDR3: TGTGCCAGCAGCCAAGAGGCCCTAGCGGGAGCTTCCGGGGAGCTGTTTTTT. This gives the protein CASSQEALAGASGELFF.

The V gene is TRBV2, the J gene TRBJ1-1; TRBD1 might be the D (6 bases). V lost 1 base to trimming and J lost 4 bases, with 13 bases between them. Germline CDR1 is SNHLY and CDR2 is FYNNEI. The CDR3 spans 15 residues. CDR3 in amino acids: CASSEGRGGGTEAFF. CDR3 nucleotide sequence: TGTGCCAGCAGTGAAGGTAGAGGGGGGGGCACTGAAGCTTTCTTT.

This chain uses TRBV7-3 with TRBJ2-1; unclear D gene. CDR3 length: 12 residues. Trimming shortened V by 5 bases and J by 9 bases, and 11 bases separated the two germline ends. Germline lookup yields CDR1 SGHTA and CDR2 FQGTGA. The DNA for the CDR3 is TGTGCCAGCAGCCTCGTGGGCGGTGAGCAGTTCTTC. Protein: CASSLVGGEQFF.

This chain connects TRBV6-5 to TRBJ2-7, with D possibly being TRBD2 (6 bases). The ends were cut back, 5 bases at V and 3 bases at J, with 17 bases in the middle. Germline CDR1 is MNHEY and CDR2 is SVGAGI. The length of the CDR3 is 15 residues. CDR3 residues: CASSPRVGGGYEQYF. Written as DNA, the CDR3 is TGTGCCAGCAGTCCCCGGGTTGGGGGAGGCTACGAGCAGTACTTC.